This T cell receptor beta chain comes out of a study of blood T cell repertoires in COVID-19. The junction had 15 bases not matched to a gene; V was cut back by 2 bases and J by 5 bases. Germline loops: CDR1 MNHEY, CDR2 SVGEGT. This CDR3 comprises 18 residues. As originally analysed: Nucleated cell number was recorded as an estimate derived from reference gene primer amplification. Profiled with immunoSEQ multiplex PCR; TCRdb holds only in-frame clones, not every one. V and J calls and clone size are copied from that table; D and trimming were computed from the DNA. The sample gives some 150,000 clones, 80% to 85% of which show up once; over 7.5% is in the top ten.

The clonotype comes from a woman aged 55-69 years with active or convalescent COVID-19. This chain joins TRBV6-2 or TRBV6-3 and TRBJ2-1; 7 nucleotides match TRBD2. The sequenced sample consisted of peripheral blood. The CDR3 sequence: CASSYPISLAGNDNEQFF. The CDR3 DNA sequence: TGTGCCAGCAGTTACCCTATCTCTTTAGCGGGCAACGACAATGAGCAGTTCTTC.